This T cell receptor beta chain derives from a study of T-cell reconstitution after alpha-beta-depleted transplantation in children. V shed 3 bases and J 0 bases; nucleotides not matched to a gene: 11. This CDR3 has 18 amino acids. Germline V gene data show CDR1 as LNHDA and CDR2 as SQIVND (reference sequence). As concerns this clonotype: No antigen is known for it.

Study-level results: Reportedly, only several hundred clones from non-depleted graft cells drove alpha-beta T-cell counts at about two months.

The library targeted TCRbeta and was prepared with unique molecular identifiers. Each CDR3 protein is one row after TCRdb ran MiXCR on the PCR reads. The sample gives about 110,000 distinct CDR3 sequences, around a tenth of which show up once; roughly a third is in the top ten. The TCR originated in a boy aged 2 to 9 with acute lymphoblastic leukemia, due to receive a stem cell transplant. V gene TRBV19 combines with J gene TRBJ2-1, with 7 nucleotides matching TRBD2. Sequencing used PBMCs, obtained before TCRalphabeta/CD19-depleted stem cell transplant. For the CDR3, the DNA is TGTGCCAGTAGTATGAGGGGACGGGGCGGGAGCTCCTACAATGAGCAGTTCTTC. It specifies CASSMRGRGGSSYNEQFF. The variable domain in full, with the rest retrieved from reference TRBV19 and TRBJ2-1, is DGGITQSPKYLFRKEGQNVTLSCEQNLNHDAMYWYRQDPGQGLRLIYYSQIVNDFQKGDIAEGYSVSREKKESFPLTVTSAQKNPTAFYLCASSMRGRGGSSYNEQFFGPGTRLTVL.